The clone carrying this T cell receptor (beta chain) was seen just once. Germline loops: CDR1 SGHKS, CDR2 YYEKEE (reference sequence). CDR3 length: 16 amino acids. Trimming removed 4 bases from V and 2 bases from J; junction bases left unmatched: 9. The data belong to a study of blood T cell repertoires in COVID-19. Assay used: immunoSEQ multiplex PCR; TCRdb lists only in-frame clones, some missing. The data show 55,000 to 65,000 clones, 80% to 85% seen once. This sequence was found in a human donor in a cohort sampled during active COVID-19. The sequenced sample was peripheral blood. The V call is TRBV5-5, the J call TRBJ2-3; 8 bases line up with TRBD2. The CDR3 DNA follows: TGTGCCAGCAGCATGACGGGACTAGTCTTCACAGATACGCAGTATTTT. Its translation is CASSMTGLVFTDTQYF.